The clone carrying this T cell receptor beta chain was seen more than once but under ten times. The antigen remains unidentified. Stated treatment: roughly nine-day PBMC culture with coronavirus spike peptide pools or control peptides (ViraFEST assay). The unexposed donor's CD4+ T cells were collected before the COVID-19 pandemic (2011-2018). PBMC cultures, at a few million cells per well, received about 10 IU/ml IL-2 and around 11 ug/ml peptide pools. This sample was included in a study of vaccination and CD4 T cells after COVID-19. In the study overall: Post-diagnosis, post-COVID samples were collected after a median 101 days, ranging 35 to 161. Blood was drawn a median around 73 days post second dose, range 14 to 241.

This CDR3 has 17 residues. The Oncomine TCR Beta short-read assay sequenced DNA from cultured CD4+ T cells. TCRdb fed the PCR reads into MiXCR, producing one record per CDR3 protein. Of 8,400 or so distinct CDR3 sequences in the sample, 35% to 55% were seen once. The TCR was taken from a human donor in good health. The sequencing input was CD4+ T cells from blood, cultured in vitro. The genes are TRBV21-1 and TRBJ1-5. TRBV21-1 is assigned pseudogene status. CDR3 loop: CASSKAGMGNSNQPQHF. DNA for the CDR3: TGTGCCAGCAGCAAAGCGGGGATGGGGAATAGCAATCAGCCCCAGCATTTT.